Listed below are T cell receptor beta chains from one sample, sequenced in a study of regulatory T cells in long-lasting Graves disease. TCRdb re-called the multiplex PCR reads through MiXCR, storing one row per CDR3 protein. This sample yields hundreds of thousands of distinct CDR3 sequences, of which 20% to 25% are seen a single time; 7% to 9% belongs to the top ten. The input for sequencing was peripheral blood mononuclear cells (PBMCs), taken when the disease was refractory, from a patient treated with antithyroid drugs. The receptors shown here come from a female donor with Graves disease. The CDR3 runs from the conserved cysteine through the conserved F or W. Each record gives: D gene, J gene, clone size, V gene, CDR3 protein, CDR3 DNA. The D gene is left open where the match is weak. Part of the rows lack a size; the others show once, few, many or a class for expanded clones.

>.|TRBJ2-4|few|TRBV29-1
CSVAGTRDIQYF
TGCAGCGTTGCCGGGACAAGGGACATTCAGTACTTC
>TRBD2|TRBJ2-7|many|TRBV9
CASSPGTSGNEQYF
TGTGCCAGCAGTCCCGGGACTAGCGGGAACGAGCAGTACTTC
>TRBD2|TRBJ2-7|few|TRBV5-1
CASSLGLAESSYEQYF
TGCGCCAGCAGCTTGGGACTAGCGGAGAGCTCCTACGAGCAGTACTTC
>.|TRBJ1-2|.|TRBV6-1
CASSDPGGGIYGYTF
TGTGCCAGCAGTGATCCCGGCGGAGGGATCTATGGCTACACCTTC
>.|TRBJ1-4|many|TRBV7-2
CASSLTETNEKLFF
TGTGCCAGCAGCTTGACAGAGACTAATGAAAAACTGTTTTTT
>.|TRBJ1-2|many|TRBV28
CASSLGHSVANYGYTF
TGTGCCAGCAGCCTGGGACACTCGGTGGCTAACTATGGCTACACCTTC
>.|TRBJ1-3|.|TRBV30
CAWRPPAGNTIYF
TGTGCCTGGAGACCCCCAGCGGGAAACACCATATATTTT
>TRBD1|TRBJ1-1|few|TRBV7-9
CASSYPLWGQDYTEAFF
TGTGCCAGCAGCTACCCCCTTTGGGGACAGGACTACACTGAAGCTTTCTTT
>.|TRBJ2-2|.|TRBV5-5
CASSLFGQGLPGELFF
TGTGCCAGCAGCCTCTTCGGTCAGGGATTACCCGGGGAGCTGTTTTTT
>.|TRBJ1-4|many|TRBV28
CASSLQGVNEKLFF
TGTGCCAGCAGTTTACAGGGAGTAAATGAAAAACTGTTTTTT
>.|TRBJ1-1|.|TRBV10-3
CAIRDDTSTTEAFF
TGTGCCATCAGGGACGACACCAGTACTACTGAAGCTTTCTTT
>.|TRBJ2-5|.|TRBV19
CASSIGGHPQETQYF
TGTGCCAGTAGTATAGGGGGTCACCCTCAAGAGACCCAGTACTTC
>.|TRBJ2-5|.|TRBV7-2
CASSLSAYRDETQYF
TGTGCCAGCAGCTTAAGTGCCTACAGGGATGAGACCCAGTACTTC
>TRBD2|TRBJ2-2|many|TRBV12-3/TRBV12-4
CASRELAGGPRGELFF
TGTGCCAGCAGGGAACTAGCGGGAGGTCCCCGCGGGGAGCTGTTTTTT
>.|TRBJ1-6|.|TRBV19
CATRYSSSYNSPLHF
TGTGCCACCCGGTACAGCAGCTCCTATAATTCACCCCTCCACTTT
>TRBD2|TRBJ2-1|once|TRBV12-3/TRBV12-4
CASTRGGFYNEQFF
TGTGCCAGCACCCGGGGGGGGTTCTACAATGAGCAGTTCTTC